This T cell receptor (beta chain) was retrieved from a study of OX40 agonist ivuxolimab in advanced cancers. Measured with immunoSEQ multiplex PCR; TCRdb has only the in-frame clones, and not every one. The table records tens of thousands of clones, approximately 84% of them present only once. Study-level results: The 0.1-3.0 mg/kg partial responders had among the lowest clonal expansion.

About this clone: Its specificity is not known.

V trimming: 2 bases; J trimming: 1 base; junction bases outside the gene matches: 8. The CDR3 is made up of 17 amino acids. CDR1 and CDR2 (germline): MDHEN, SYDVKM. This rearrangement joins TRBV28 to TRBJ2-3; TRBD1 aligns across 8 bases. Sequencing used CD4+ or CD8+ T cells sorted from blood, obtained in a trial of the OX40 agonist ivuxolimab. This TCR was recovered from an adult with an advanced solid tumor such as melanoma, head and neck, liver or kidney cancer. Here the CDR3 DNA reads TGTGCCAGCAGTTTACACGGGACAGGTCTCCGCACAGATACGCAGTATTTT. Translating it yields CASSLHGTGLRTDTQYF.